This T cell receptor beta chain is from a study of cytomegalovirus exposure and HLA in healthy donors. PCR amplification relied on 60 Vbeta primers (plus 13 Jbeta primers). Generated by immunoSEQ multiplex PCR, the TCRdb table keeps only in-frame clones and is missing some. The profile shows more than 95,000 clones, roughly a tenth of them singletons. On this clone: As yet, its antigen is unknown.

This CDR3 is built from 16 residues. The ends were cut back, 1 base at V and 6 bases at J, with 19 bases in the middle. Germline V gene lookup returns CDR1 LGHNA and CDR2 YNFKEQ. Findings and caveats of the study: Later, TCR association rates were found to vary by HLA locus, highest for DRB1 and lowest for HLA-C.

This clonotype was obtained from a woman aged 18 to 35 in good health and CMV-seropositive. The specimen was PBMCs. The J gene is TRBJ2-7, the V gene TRBV4-2, with D perhaps TRBD2 (6 bases). CDR3 coding DNA: TGTGCCAGCAGCCAAGCCCCGGGAGCCATAAATATCGAGCAGTACTTC. This sequence encodes CASSQAPGAINIEQYF.